This T cell receptor (beta chain) was profiled in a study of blood T cell repertoires in COVID-19. Study-wide background: Acute-phase and convalescent COVID-19 samples originated in the United States, Italy and Spain. The cDNA or gDNA used as material had been derived from T cells, B-cell-depleted T cells, or PBMCs.

Only one count was recorded for this clone. TCRdb keeps only in-frame clones here, not all; method: immunoSEQ multiplex PCR. The table lists about 180,000 clones, roughly 82% of them singletons. This receptor was taken from a woman aged 70-85 years with acute or convalescent COVID-19. What was sequenced was peripheral blood.

The CDR3 DNA reads TGTGCCATCAGTCCTTTCTCGGGAAACCAAGAGACCCAGTACTTC. Its translation: CAISPFSGNQETQYF. The rearrangement joins TRBV10-3 to TRBJ2-5, with TRBD2 as a possible D gene (5 bases). The CDR3 extends over 15 amino acids. Germline CDR1 and CDR2: ENHRY and SYGVKD. V lost 5 bases, J lost 0 bases, and 13 bases lay in between.